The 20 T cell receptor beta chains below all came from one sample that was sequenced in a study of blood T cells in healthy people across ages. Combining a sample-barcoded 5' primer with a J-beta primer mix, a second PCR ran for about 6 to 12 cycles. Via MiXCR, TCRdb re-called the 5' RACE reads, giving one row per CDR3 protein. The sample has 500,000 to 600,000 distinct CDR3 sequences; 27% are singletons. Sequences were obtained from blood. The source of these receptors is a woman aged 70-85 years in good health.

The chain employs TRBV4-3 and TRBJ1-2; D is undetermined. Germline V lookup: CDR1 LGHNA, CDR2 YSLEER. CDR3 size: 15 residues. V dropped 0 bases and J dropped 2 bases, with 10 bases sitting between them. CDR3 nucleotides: TGCGCCAGCAGCCAAGAGAGGGCCGGGAACTATGGCTACACCTTC. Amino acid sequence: CASSQERAGNYGYTF.

The chain's CDR3 is CASGKQSYEQYF. The CDR3 DNA is TGTGCCAGCGGAAAACAATCCTACGAGCAGTACTTC. The V and J genes are TRBV12-3 or TRBV12-4 and TRBJ2-7; D remains unclear. V lost 8 bases, J lost 1 base, and 9 bases lay in between. CDR3 length equals 12 residues.

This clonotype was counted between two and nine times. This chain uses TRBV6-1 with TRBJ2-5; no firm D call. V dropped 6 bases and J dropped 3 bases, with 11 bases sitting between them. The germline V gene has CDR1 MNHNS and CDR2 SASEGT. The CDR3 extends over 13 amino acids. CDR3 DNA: TGTGCCAGCAGCAAGAATGGGGAAGAGACCCAGTACTTC. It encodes CASSKNGEETQYF.

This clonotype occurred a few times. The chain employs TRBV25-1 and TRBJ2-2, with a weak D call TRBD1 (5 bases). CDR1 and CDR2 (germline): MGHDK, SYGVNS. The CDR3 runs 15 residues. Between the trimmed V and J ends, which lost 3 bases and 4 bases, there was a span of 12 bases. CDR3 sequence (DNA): TGTGCCAGCAGTGACCCAGGGTCTGGCACCGGGGAGCTGTTTTTT. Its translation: CASSDPGSGTGELFF.

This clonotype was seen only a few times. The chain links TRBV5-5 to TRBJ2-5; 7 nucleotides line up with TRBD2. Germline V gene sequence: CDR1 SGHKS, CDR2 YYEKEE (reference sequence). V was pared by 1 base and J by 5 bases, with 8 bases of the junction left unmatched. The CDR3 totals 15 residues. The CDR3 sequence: CASSLYGGFGETQYF. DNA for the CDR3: TGTGCCAGCAGCTTGTACGGGGGGTTTGGGGAGACCCAGTACTTC.

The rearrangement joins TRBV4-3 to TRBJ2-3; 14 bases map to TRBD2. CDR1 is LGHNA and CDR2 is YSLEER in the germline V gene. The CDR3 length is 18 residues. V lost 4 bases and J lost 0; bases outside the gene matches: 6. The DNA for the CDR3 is TGCGCCAGCAGCCCGGGGACTAGCGGGGGCCGGAGCACAGATACGCAGTATTTT. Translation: CASSPGTSGGRSTDTQYF.

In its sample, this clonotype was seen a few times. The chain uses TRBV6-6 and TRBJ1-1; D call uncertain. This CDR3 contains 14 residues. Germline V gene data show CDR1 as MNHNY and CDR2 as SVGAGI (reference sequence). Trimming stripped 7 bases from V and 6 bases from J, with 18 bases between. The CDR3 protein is CASTLPGRPAEAFF. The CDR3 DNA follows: TGTGCCAGCACCCTCCCAGGACGACCTGCTGAAGCTTTCTTT.

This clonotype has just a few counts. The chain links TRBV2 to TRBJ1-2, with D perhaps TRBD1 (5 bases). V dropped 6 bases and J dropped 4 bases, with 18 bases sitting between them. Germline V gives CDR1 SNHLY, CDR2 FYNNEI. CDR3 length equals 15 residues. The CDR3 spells CASSLPWDSLYGYTF. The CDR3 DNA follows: TGTGCCAGCAGCCTACCCTGGGACTCACTCTATGGCTACACCTTC.

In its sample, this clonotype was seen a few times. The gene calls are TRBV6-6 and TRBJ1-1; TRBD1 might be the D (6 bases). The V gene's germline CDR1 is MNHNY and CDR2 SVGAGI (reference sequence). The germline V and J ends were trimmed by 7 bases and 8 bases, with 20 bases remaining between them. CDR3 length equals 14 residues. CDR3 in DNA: TGTGCCAGCACCTACGGTGCAGGGACACTAGAAGCTTTCTTT. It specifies CASTYGAGTLEAFF.

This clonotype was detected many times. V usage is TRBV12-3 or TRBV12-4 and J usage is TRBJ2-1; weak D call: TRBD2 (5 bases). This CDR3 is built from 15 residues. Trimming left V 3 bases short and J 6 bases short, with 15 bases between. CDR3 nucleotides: TGTGCCAGCAGTTTGATTCGAGACGGACTCAATGAGCAGTTCTTC. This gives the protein CASSLIRDGLNEQFF.

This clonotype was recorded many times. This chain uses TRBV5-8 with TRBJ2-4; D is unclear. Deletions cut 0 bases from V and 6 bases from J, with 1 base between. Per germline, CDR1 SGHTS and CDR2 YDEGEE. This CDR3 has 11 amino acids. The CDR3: CASSLGNIQYF. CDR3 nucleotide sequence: TGTGCCAGCAGCTTGGGAAACATTCAGTACTTC.

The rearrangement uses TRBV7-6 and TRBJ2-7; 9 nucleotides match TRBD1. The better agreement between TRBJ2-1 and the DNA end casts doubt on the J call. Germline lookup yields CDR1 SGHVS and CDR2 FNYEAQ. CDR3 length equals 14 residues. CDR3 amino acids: CASSIRTGANEQFF. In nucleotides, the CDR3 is TGTGCCAGCAGCATCCGGACAGGGGCAAATGAGCAGTTCTTC.

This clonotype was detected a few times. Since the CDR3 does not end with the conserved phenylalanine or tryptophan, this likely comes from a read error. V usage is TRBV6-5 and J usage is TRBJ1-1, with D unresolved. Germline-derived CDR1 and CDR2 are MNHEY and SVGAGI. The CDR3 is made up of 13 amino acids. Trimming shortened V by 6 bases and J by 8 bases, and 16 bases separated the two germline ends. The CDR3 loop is CASSQNPTKEAFL. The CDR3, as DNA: TGTGCCAGCAGCCAAAATCCGACGAAAGAAGCTTTCCTT.

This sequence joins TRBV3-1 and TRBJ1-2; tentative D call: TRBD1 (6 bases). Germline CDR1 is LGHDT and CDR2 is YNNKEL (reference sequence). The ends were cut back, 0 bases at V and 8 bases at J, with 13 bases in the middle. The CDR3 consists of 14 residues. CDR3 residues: CASSQDARDKGYTF. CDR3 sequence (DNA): TGTGCCAGCAGCCAAGATGCCAGGGACAAGGGCTACACCTTC.

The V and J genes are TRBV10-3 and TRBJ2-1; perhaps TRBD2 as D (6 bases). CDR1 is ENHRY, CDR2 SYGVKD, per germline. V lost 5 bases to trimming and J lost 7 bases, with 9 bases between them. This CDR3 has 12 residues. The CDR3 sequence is CAISYSGNEQFF. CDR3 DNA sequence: TGTGCCATCAGTTACAGCGGGAATGAGCAGTTCTTC.

The CDR3 loop reads CAISEAGGSQETQYF. The CDR3 DNA follows: TGTGCCATCAGTGAGGCCGGCGGTTCCCAAGAGACCCAGTACTTC. J is TRBJ2-5 and V is TRBV10-3; D is undetermined. The V end lost 2 bases, the J end lost 1 base, and 11 bases lay between the germline ends. CDR3 length equals 15 residues. CDR1 and CDR2 from the germline V gene are ENHRY and SYGVKD.

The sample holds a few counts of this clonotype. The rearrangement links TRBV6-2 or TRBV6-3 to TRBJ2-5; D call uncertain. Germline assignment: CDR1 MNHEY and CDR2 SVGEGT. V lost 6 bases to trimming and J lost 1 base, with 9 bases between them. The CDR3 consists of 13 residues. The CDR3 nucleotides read TGTGCCAGCAGACCTTCTTCCCAAGAGACCCAGTACTTC. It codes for CASRPSSQETQYF.

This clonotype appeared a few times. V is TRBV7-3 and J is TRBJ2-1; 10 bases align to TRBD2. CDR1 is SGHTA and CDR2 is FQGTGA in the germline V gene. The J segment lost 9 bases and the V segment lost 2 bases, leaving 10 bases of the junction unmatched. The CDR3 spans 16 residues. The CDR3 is CASSLRRASGGGEQFF. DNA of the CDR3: TGTGCCAGCAGCTTACGAAGAGCTAGCGGGGGTGGTGAGCAGTTCTTC. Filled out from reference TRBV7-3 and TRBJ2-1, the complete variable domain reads GAGVSQTPSNKVTEKGKYVELRCDPISGHTALYWYRQSLGQGPEFLIYFQGTGAADDSGLPNDRFFAVRPEGSVSTLKIQRTERGDSAVYLCASSLRRASGGGEQFFGPGTRLTVL.

This CDR3 is CSAREGGQRPYEQYF. The CDR3 DNA reads as TGCAGTGCTAGAGAGGGAGGGCAGAGACCCTACGAGCAGTACTTC. This sequence joins TRBV20-1 and TRBJ2-7; 7 positions match TRBD2. CDR1 is DFQATT, CDR2 SNEGSKA, per germline (reference sequence). The CDR3 has 15 residues. Trimming removed 0 bases from V and 2 bases from J; junction bases left unmatched: 7.

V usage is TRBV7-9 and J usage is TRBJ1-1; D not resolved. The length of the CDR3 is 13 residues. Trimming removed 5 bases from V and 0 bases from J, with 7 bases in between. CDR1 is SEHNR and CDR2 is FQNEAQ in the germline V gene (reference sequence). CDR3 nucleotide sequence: TGTGCCAGCAGCATAGATTTGAACACTGAAGCTTTCTTT. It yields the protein CASSIDLNTEAFF.